These T cell receptor beta chains were read from a single sample in a study of cytomegalovirus exposure and HLA in healthy donors. Generated by immunoSEQ multiplex PCR, the TCRdb table keeps only in-frame clones and is missing some. The profile shows about 160,000 clones, 81% of them singletons. Sequenced sample: PBMCs. These TCRs come from a man over 45 in good health and CMV-seropositive. Each CDR3 is given with its conserved first and last residue. The D gene is left open where the match is weak. Clone size is not always given. Where it is, it says once, few, many or a class for expanded clones.

V gene	J gene	clone size	D gene	CDR3 length	CDR3 DNA	CDR3 protein
TRBV5-4	TRBJ1-1	.	TRBD1	14	TGTGCCAGCAGCCCAGGACAGGACAACACTGAAGCTTTCTTT	CASSPGQDNTEAFF
TRBV5-1	TRBJ1-2	.	TRBD1	13	TGCGCCAGCAGCTTGACTACAGGGGAAGGCTACACCTTC	CASSLTTGEGYTF
TRBV5-1	TRBJ1-1	.	.	15	TGCGCCAGCAGCTTTACAGGGCCCACGAACACTGAAGCTTTCTTT	CASSFTGPTNTEAFF
TRBV6-6	TRBJ2-5	.	.	15	TGTGCCAGCAGTTACTTCCGGACAGCCCAAGAGACCCAGTACTTC	CASSYFRTAQETQYF
TRBV4-1	TRBJ2-5	.	TRBD1	12	TGCGCCAGCAAGGGACAGTTGGAGACCCAGTACTTC	CASKGQLETQYF
TRBV7-9	TRBJ1-1	.	TRBD1	16	TGTGCCAGCAGCTTAGCGCGAAGGGGGCCGAACACTGAAGCTTTCTTT	CASSLARRGPNTEAFF
TRBV5-4	TRBJ1-2	.	.	13	TGTGCCAGCAGCTTGGACGGGAACTATGGCTACACCTTC	CASSLDGNYGYTF
TRBV7-2	TRBJ1-1	few	.	16	TGTGCCAGCAGCTTAGGGTCGTCCATAGTGAACACTGAAGCTTTCTTT	CASSLGSSIVNTEAFF
TRBV9	TRBJ1-1	.	TRBD1	13	TGTGCCAGCAACAGACAGGGGGAAACTGAAGCTTCCTTT	CASNRQGETEASF
TRBV5-4	TRBJ2-3	.	TRBD2	17	TGTGCCAGCAGCTTGTATCGACTAGCGGGAGTTGCAGATACGCAGTATTTT	CASSLYRLAGVADTQYF
TRBV30	TRBJ2-7	once	.	13	TGTGCCTGGAGTGGAAGGGGTCCAGGGCGGCAGTACTTC	CAWSGRGPGRQYF
TRBV18	TRBJ2-5	.	.	14	TGTGCCAGCTCCGGGGGTCTTTCGTGGGAGACCCAGTACTTC	CASSGGLSWETQYF
TRBV7-7	TRBJ2-5	.	TRBD1	15	TGTGCTAGCAGCTTAGATAAGGACAGGGTGGAGACCCAGTACTTC	CASSLDKDRVETQYF
TRBV4-3	TRBJ1-4	few	.	13	TGCGCCAGCAGCCTGCAGACCAGGGAAAAACTGTTTTTT	CASSLQTREKLFF
TRBV18	TRBJ2-5	.	.	14	TGTGCCAGCTCGCCCTTCGCCGGGAGAGAGACCCAGTACTTC	CASSPFAGRETQYF
TRBV7-9	TRBJ2-2	.	TRBD1	15	TGTGCCAGCAGCTTAGCACAGGGGGACACCGGGGAGCTGTTTTTT	CASSLAQGDTGELFF